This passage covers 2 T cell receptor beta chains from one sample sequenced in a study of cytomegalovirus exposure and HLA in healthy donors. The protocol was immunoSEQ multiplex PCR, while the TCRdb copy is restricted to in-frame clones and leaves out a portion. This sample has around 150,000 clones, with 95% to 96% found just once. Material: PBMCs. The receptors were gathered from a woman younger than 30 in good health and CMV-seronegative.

The CDR3 loop is CASSLEGLAGGEEQFF. In nucleotides, the CDR3 is TGTGCCAGCAGCTTGGAGGGACTAGCGGGGGGGGAAGAGCAGTTCTTC. The chain uses TRBV5-5 and TRBJ2-1; 16 nucleotides match TRBD2. This CDR3 contains 16 residues. J lost 10 bases, V lost 0 bases, and 4 bases had no gene match. The V gene's germline CDR1 is SGHKS and CDR2 YYEKEE (reference sequence).

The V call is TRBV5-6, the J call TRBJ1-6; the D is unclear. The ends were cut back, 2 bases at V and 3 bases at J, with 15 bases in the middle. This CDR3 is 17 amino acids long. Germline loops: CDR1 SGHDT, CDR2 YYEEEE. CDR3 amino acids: CASSLGRVGLYNSPLHF. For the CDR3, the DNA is TGTGCCAGCAGCTTAGGACGGGTTGGACTCTATAATTCACCCCTCCACTTT.